This TCR beta chain appears in the sequencing data of a study of identical twins. Regarding the study as a whole: Fewer insertions marked abundant cord blood beta clonotypes; young adult naive trended weakly, memory not at all.

Every one of the donors was a healthy Caucasian. The sample holds a few counts of this clonotype. Its antigen is unknown. Template switching added a universal primer binding site, and final cDNA carried unique molecular identifiers. TCRdb used MiXCR to reprocess the 5' RACE reads, holding one entry per CDR3 protein. Here the sample spans 1,800,000 or so distinct CDR3 sequences, less than 35% being singletons. CDR3 length equals 14 residues. V trimming: 3 bases; J trimming: 8 bases; junction bases outside the gene matches: 9. The V gene's germline CDR1 is ENHRY and CDR2 SYGVKD. The source of this sequence is a newborn girl in good health. This sequence joins TRBV10-3 and TRBJ1-2; 7 nucleotides align to TRBD1. Material for sequencing was cord blood. The CDR3 DNA reads TGTGCCATCAGTGAACACGGGACAGACTCAGGCTACACCTTC. Translating gives CAISEHGTDSGYTF.